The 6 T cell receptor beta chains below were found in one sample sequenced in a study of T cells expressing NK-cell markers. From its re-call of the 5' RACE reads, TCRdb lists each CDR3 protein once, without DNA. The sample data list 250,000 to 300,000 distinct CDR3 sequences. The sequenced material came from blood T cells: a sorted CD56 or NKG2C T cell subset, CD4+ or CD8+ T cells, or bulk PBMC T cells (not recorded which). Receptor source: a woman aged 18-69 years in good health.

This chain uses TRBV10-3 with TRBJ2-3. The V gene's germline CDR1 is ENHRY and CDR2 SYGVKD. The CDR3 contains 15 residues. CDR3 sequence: CAISESSYGTDTQYF.

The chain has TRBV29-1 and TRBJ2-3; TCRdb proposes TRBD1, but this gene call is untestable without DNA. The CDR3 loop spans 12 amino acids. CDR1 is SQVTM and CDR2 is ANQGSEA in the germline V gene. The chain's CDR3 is CSVETGTDTQYF.

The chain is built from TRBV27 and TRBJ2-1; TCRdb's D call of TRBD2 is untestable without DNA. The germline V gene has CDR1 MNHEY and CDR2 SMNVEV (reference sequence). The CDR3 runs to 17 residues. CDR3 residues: CASSLQILAGEDNEQFF.

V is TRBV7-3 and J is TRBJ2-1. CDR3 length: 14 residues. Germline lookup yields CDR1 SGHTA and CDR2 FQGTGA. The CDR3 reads CASLLGTTYNEQFF.

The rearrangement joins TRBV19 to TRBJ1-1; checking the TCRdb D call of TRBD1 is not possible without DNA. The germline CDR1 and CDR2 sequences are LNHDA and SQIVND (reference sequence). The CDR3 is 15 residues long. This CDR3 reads CASREGQGQNTEAFF.

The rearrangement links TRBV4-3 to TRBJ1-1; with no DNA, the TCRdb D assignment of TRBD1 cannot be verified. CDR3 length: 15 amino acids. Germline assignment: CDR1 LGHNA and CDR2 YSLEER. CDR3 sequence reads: CASSQEGQGHAEAFF.